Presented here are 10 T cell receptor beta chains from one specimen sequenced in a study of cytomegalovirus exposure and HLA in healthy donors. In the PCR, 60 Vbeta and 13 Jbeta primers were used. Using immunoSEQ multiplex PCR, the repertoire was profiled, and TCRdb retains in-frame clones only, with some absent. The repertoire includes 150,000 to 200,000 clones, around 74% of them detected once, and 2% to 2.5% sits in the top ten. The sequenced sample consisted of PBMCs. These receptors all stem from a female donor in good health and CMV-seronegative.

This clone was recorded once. CDR3 sequence: CSVEDRGGSDSQYF. The CDR3 coding sequence is TGCAGCGTTGAAGACCGGGGGGGGTCGGACTCGCAGTATTTT. This sequence joins TRBV29-1 and TRBJ2-3; TRBD2 matches 8 bases. V trimming: 0 bases; J trimming: 10 bases; junction bases outside the gene matches: 9. The length of the CDR3 is 14 residues. From germline, CDR1 is SQVTM and CDR2 ANQGSEA.

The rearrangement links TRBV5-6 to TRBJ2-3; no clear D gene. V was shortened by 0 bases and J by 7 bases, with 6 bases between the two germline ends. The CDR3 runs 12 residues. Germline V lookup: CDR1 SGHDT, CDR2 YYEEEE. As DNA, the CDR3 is TGTGCCAGCAGCTTGGCCGGGTATACGCAGTATTTT. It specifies CASSLAGYTQYF.

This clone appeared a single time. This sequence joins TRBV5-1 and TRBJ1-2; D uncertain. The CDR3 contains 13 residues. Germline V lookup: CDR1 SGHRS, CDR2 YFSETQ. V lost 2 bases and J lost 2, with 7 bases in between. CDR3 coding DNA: TGCGCCAGCAGCTTCCAGTCGAACTATGGCTACACCTTC. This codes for CASSFQSNYGYTF.

The CDR3 here is CASSKVSGNTEAFF. In DNA form, the CDR3 reads TGTGCCAGCAGCAAAGTATCCGGGAACACTGAAGCTTTCTTT. This rearrangement joins TRBV21-1 to TRBJ1-1. TRBV21-1 is listed as a pseudogene. This CDR3 has 14 residues.

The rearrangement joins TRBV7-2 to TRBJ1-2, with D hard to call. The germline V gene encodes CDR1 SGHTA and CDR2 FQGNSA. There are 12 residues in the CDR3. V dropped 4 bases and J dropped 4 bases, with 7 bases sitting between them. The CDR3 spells CASSSVGYGYTF. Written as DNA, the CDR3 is TGTGCCAGCAGCTCCGTCGGCTATGGCTACACCTTC.

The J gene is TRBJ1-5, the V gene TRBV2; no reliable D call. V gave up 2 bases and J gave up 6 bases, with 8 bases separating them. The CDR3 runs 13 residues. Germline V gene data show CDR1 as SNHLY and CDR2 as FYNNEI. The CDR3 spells CASSESKSQPQHF. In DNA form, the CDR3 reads TGTGCCAGCAGTGAAAGTAAGAGTCAGCCCCAGCATTTT.

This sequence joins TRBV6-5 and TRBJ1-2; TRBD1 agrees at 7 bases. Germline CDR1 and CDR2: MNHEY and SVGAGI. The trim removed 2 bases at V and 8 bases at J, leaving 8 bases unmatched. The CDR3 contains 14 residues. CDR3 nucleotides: TGTGCCAGCAGTTACGGGAGACAGGGATACGGCTACACCTTC. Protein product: CASSYGRQGYGYTF.

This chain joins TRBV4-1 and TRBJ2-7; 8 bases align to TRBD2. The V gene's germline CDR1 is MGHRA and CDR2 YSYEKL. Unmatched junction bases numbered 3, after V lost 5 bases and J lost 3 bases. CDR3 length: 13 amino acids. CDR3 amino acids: CASSSAGGYEQYF. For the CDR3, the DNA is TGCGCCAGCAGCTCCGCGGGGGGCTACGAGCAGTACTTC.

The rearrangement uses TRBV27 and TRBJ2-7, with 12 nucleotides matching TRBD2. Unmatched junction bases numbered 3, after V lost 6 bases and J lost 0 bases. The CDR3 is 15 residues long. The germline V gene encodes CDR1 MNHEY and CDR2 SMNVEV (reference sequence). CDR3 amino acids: CASSPGLAGSYEQYF. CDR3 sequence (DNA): TGTGCCAGCAGCCCGGGACTAGCGGGCTCCTACGAGCAGTACTTC.

For the CDR3, the DNA is TGTGCCAGCAGCTCCGGGACTACCTACCAAGAGACCCAGTACTTC. This sequence encodes CASSSGTTYQETQYF. This chain connects TRBV7-6 to TRBJ2-5; TRBD2 matches at 7 bases. From germline, CDR1 is SGHVS and CDR2 FNYEAQ. With 4 bases clipped from V and 0 bases from J, the junction kept 5 bases outside the gene matches. CDR3 length: 15 amino acids.